This TCR beta chain is from a study of cytomegalovirus exposure and HLA in healthy donors. Deletions cut 6 bases from V and 4 bases from J, with 15 bases between. The CDR3 runs to 14 residues. Germline V lookup: CDR1 LNHDA, CDR2 SQIVND (reference sequence). Use of 60 Vbeta and 13 Jbeta primers characterized the PCR. Here immunoSEQ multiplex PCR was the method, and the copy in TCRdb shows in-frame clones only, minus some. The repertoire holds 160,000 or so clones, with 78% as singletons. This chain uses TRBV19 with TRBJ1-2, with TRBD1 as a possible D gene (5 bases). The sequence came from a woman in her thirties or forties in good health and CMV-seropositive. The specimen sequenced was PBMCs. CDR3 loop: CASSLLGGSYGYTF. The CDR3 DNA sequence: TGTGCCAGTAGCCTCCTCGGGGGGTCCTATGGCTACACCTTC.